These 32 T cell receptor beta chains came from one sample sequenced in a study of early T cells in non-severe SARS-CoV-2 infection. TCRdb fed the 5' RACE reads into MiXCR, producing one record per CDR3 protein. The sample shows about 42,000 distinct CDR3 sequences, over 6% of them seen only once. The sequencing sample was made of whole blood. The receptors originated from an adult who was a healthcare worker with PCR-confirmed SARS-CoV-2 infection or an uninfected control (not recorded which).

By sample share, this clonotype is medium-sized. The V gene is TRBV11-2, the J gene TRBJ1-1; D uncertain. Trimming took off 1 base at V and 0 bases at J, with 6 bases between the two ends. Per germline, CDR1 SGHAT and CDR2 FQNNGV. CDR3 size: 14 residues. CDR3 DNA: TGTGCCAGCAGCTTAGGAAGGGTGAACACTGAAGCTTTCTTT. It translates to CASSLGRVNTEAFF.

The genes are TRBV20-1 and TRBJ2-3, with 10 bases aligning to TRBD2. The junction had 8 bases not matched to a gene; V was cut back by 5 bases and J by 6 bases. The CDR3 runs to 14 residues. Germline V lookup: CDR1 DFQATT, CDR2 SNEGSKA (reference sequence). Here the CDR3 DNA reads TGCAGTGCTTGTAGCGGGGGGCTGGCTGATACGCAGTATTTT. This sequence encodes CSACSGGLADTQYF.

The genes are TRBV7-6 and TRBJ2-7; 7 bases are shared with TRBD2. This CDR3 has 14 amino acids. J lost 2 bases, V lost 6 bases, and 7 bases had no gene match. Germline CDR1 is SGHVS and CDR2 is FNYEAQ. DNA for the CDR3: TGTGCCAGCAGTTACTCTAGCGGCCCCTACGAGCAGTACTTC. Protein sequence: CASSYSSGPYEQYF.

V is TRBV2 and J is TRBJ1-2; D is uncertain. Germline CDR1 reads SNHLY; CDR2 reads FYNNEI. Trimming pared 4 bases from V and 6 bases from J, leaving 6 bases between. The CDR3 is 11 residues long. The DNA for the CDR3 is TGTGCCAGCAGTGTTGCTGATGGCTACACCTTC. This translates into CASSVADGYTF.

The sample holds a few counts of this clonotype. The chain employs TRBV20-1 and TRBJ2-7, with no clear D. Germline CDR1 reads DFQATT; CDR2 reads SNEGSKA (reference sequence). With 0 bases removed from V and 2 bases from J, the gap between germline ends came to 11 bases. The CDR3 sequence is 14 residues long. The CDR3 is CSARDLQATYEQYF. The DNA for the CDR3 is TGCAGTGCTAGAGATTTGCAGGCGACCTACGAGCAGTACTTC.

At least ten counts were recorded for this clonotype. V is TRBV6-1 and J is TRBJ2-2; D remains unclear. Per the germline V gene, CDR1 is MNHNS and CDR2 is SASEGT. V was trimmed by 5 bases and J by 4 bases, leaving 8 bases between them. This CDR3 is 13 amino acids long. The CDR3 sequence: CASSYGTTGELFF. DNA for the CDR3: TGTGCCAGCAGTTATGGAACCACCGGGGAGCTGTTTTTT.

This chain links TRBV5-1 with TRBJ1-6; D is unresolved. Germline V gene lookup returns CDR1 SGHRS and CDR2 YFSETQ. There are 14 residues in the CDR3. The germline V and J ends were trimmed by 6 bases and 0 bases, with 7 bases remaining between them. CDR3 coding DNA: TGCGCCAGCACGGGCGGCTCCTATAATTCACCCCTCCACTTT. This encodes CASTGGSYNSPLHF.

This clonotype has a count of ten or more. V is TRBV7-7 and J is TRBJ2-5; maybe TRBD2 (6 bases). Trimming cost V 2 bases and J 4 bases, with 11 bases left between them. The CDR3 consists of 14 residues. Germline V gene data show CDR1 as SSHAT and CDR2 as FNYEAQ (reference sequence). In nucleotides, the CDR3 is TGTGCCAGCAGCTTAAGCGGGTCGGGAGAGACCCAGTACTTC. Translating it yields CASSLSGSGETQYF. The full variable domain, completed using reference TRBV7-7 and TRBJ2-5, is GAGVSQSPRYKVTKRGQDVTLRCDPISSHATLYWYQQALGQGPEFLTYFNYEAQPDKSGLPSDRFSAERPEGSISTLTIQRTEQRDSAMYRCASSLSGSGETQYFGPGTRLLVL.

This clonotype was observed a handful of times. The genes are TRBV12-3 or TRBV12-4 and TRBJ2-5, with D possibly being TRBD2 (6 bases). Trimming cost V 3 bases and J 9 bases, with 14 bases left between them. The CDR3 runs to 13 residues. CDR3 DNA: TGTGCCAGCAGTTTCAACGGCGCGGGGCCCCAGTACTTC. It encodes CASSFNGAGPQYF.

This clonotype has a handful of counts. The chain joins TRBV6-5 to TRBJ1-5; 12 bases match TRBD1. This CDR3 has 20 residues. J lost 0 bases, V lost 5 bases, and 14 bases had no gene match. The V gene's germline CDR1 is MNHEY and CDR2 SVGAGI. CDR3 coding DNA: TGTGCCAGCAGTCAGCACCCCGGGACAGGGGGCTTTTATAGCAATCAGCCCCAGCATTTT. Translation gives CASSQHPGTGGFYSNQPQHF.

This clonotype was detected a few times. V usage is TRBV5-4 and J usage is TRBJ2-7; D could derive from TRBD1 or TRBD2 (5 bases each). The CDR3 contains 14 residues. V gave up 3 bases and J gave up 2 bases, with 12 bases separating them. Looked up from germline, CDR1 is SGHNT and CDR2 is YYREEE (reference sequence). The CDR3: CASSSGDGTYEQYF. Here the CDR3 DNA reads TGTGCCAGCAGCTCCGGGGACGGTACCTACGAGCAGTACTTC. The whole variable domain, remainder taken from reference TRBV5-4 and TRBJ2-7, is ETGVTQSPTHLIKTRGQQVTLRCSSQSGHNTVSWYQQALGQGPQFIFQYYREEENGRGNFPPRFSGLQFPNYSSELNVNALELDDSALYLCASSSGDGTYEQYFGPGTRLTVT.

This clonotype came up a few times. This sequence joins TRBV28 and TRBJ1-6; D perhaps matches TRBD1 (5 bases). This CDR3 comprises 20 residues. Germline V gives CDR1 MDHEN, CDR2 SYDVKM. Trimming pared 5 bases from V and 0 bases from J, leaving 23 bases between. CDR3 loop: CASSPVMQGPSFSYNSPLHF. Here the CDR3 DNA reads TGTGCCAGCAGTCCCGTGATGCAGGGTCCCTCCTTCTCCTATAATTCACCCCTCCACTTT.

This clonotype was detected many times. The rearrangement joins TRBV29-1 to TRBJ2-5, with TRBD1 matching 7 bases. The CDR3 length is 12 residues. CDR1 and CDR2 (germline): SQVTM, ANQGSEA. V shed 7 bases and J 5 bases; nucleotides not matched to a gene: 7. CDR3 loop: CSGGQLGETQYF. CDR3 in DNA: TGCAGCGGGGGACAGCTGGGGGAGACCCAGTACTTC.

This clonotype was counted a few times. The V gene is TRBV7-9, the J gene TRBJ2-3; D remains unclear. Germline CDR1 reads SEHNR; CDR2 reads FQNEAQ (reference sequence). Trimming took 5 bases from V and 2 from J, leaving 17 bases between them. This CDR3 contains 16 residues. Here the CDR3 DNA reads TGTGCCAGCAGCCGACTGATCTACATGAACACAGATACGCAGTATTTT. This encodes CASSRLIYMNTDTQYF.

This clonotype was seen repeatedly, ten times or more. This rearrangement joins TRBV12-3 or TRBV12-4 to TRBJ2-7; D is unresolved. CDR3 length: 12 amino acids. With 6 bases removed from V and 6 bases from J, the gap between germline ends came to 12 bases. CDR3 loop: CASRPGLGEQYF. The CDR3, as DNA: TGTGCCAGCAGGCCCGGGTTGGGCGAGCAGTACTTC.

This clonotype was seen a handful of times. The chain is built from TRBV5-1 and TRBJ2-5, with 11 nucleotides matching TRBD2. This CDR3 has 15 residues. The germline gives CDR1 SGHRS, CDR2 YFSETQ. Trimming removed 2 bases from V and 5 bases from J; junction bases left unmatched: 5. Here the CDR3 reads CASSFSGGAQETQYF. The DNA of the CDR3 is TGCGCCAGCAGCTTTAGCGGGGGGGCCCAGGAGACCCAGTACTTC.

The table lists this clonotype with many counts. The CDR3: CASSQDRSFREQYF. CDR3 DNA sequence: TGCGCCAGCAGCCAAGATCGGAGTTTTCGCGAGCAGTACTTC. This chain joins TRBV4-1 and TRBJ2-7; no reliable D call. V was cut by 0 bases and J by 6 bases, with 12 bases left in between. Germline assignment: CDR1 MGHRA and CDR2 YSYEKL. There are 14 residues in the CDR3.

In this sample, this clonotype turned up a few times. The V gene is TRBV10-2, the J gene TRBJ1-1; 7 positions match TRBD1. The junction had 7 bases not matched to a gene; V was cut back by 4 bases and J by 5 bases. Germline CDR1 WSHSY, CDR2 SAAADI. CDR3 length equals 14 residues. DNA of the CDR3: TGCGCCAGCAGTGTTCGGGCAGGGGGAACTGAAGCTTTCTTT. It yields the protein CASSVRAGGTEAFF.

The V gene is TRBV9, the J gene TRBJ2-2; the D is unclear. Germline V CDR1 and CDR2: SGDLS, YYNGEE. V shed 1 base and J shed 1 base, with 5 bases lying between them. The CDR3 has 14 residues. CDR3 amino acids: CASSVLENTGELFF. CDR3 sequence (DNA): TGTGCCAGCAGCGTATTGGAGAACACCGGGGAGCTGTTTTTT.

The sample holds a few counts of this clonotype. V is TRBV18 and J is TRBJ1-2, with unresolved D. Germline V gives CDR1 KGHSH, CDR2 LQKENI. Deletions cut 6 bases from V and 10 bases from J, with 15 bases between. This CDR3 is built from 12 residues. In DNA, the CDR3 is TGTGCCAGCTCCGGGGAGGGTCGTGACTACACCTTC. This gives the protein CASSGEGRDYTF.

The rearrangement uses TRBV2 and TRBJ2-5; D uncertain. The V gene's germline CDR1 is SNHLY and CDR2 FYNNEI. Trimming pared 0 bases from V and 0 bases from J, leaving 8 bases between. The CDR3 spans 15 residues. CDR3 in DNA: TGTGCCAGCAGTGAAGCTGAAATAAACCAAGAGACCCAGTACTTC. Its protein is CASSEAEINQETQYF.

This clonotype came up once. A much larger clonotype is one base distant, so this may be a read error. The chain has TRBV14 and TRBJ2-7; 7 bases agree with TRBD1. The germline gives CDR1 SGHDN, CDR2 FVKESK. CDR3 length equals 14 residues. V lost 4 bases and J lost 6; bases outside the gene matches: 9. CDR3: CASSPIRDSCEQYF. The CDR3 DNA reads TGTGCCAGCAGCCCTATCCGGGACAGTTGCGAGCAGTACTTC.

This clonotype appeared a few times. The chain links TRBV7-2 to TRBJ2-5; 8 positions match TRBD2. The V gene's germline CDR1 is SGHTA and CDR2 FQGNSA. CDR3 length: 16 residues. V dropped 3 bases and J dropped 0; count of bases not matched to a gene: 6. CDR3 DNA: TGTGCCAGCAGCTTGAGCGGGGGAACGTACCAAGAGACCCAGTACTTC. Translation gives CASSLSGGTYQETQYF.

This clonotype has only a few counts. V gene TRBV7-9 combines with J gene TRBJ1-1; perhaps TRBD1 as D (5 bases). Between the trimmed V and J ends, which lost 5 bases and 8 bases, there was a span of 18 bases. CDR1 is SEHNR and CDR2 is FQNEAQ in the germline V gene (reference sequence). This CDR3 is built from 14 residues. The CDR3 DNA sequence: TGTGCCAGCAGCAATACAACCGGGGACGGGGAAGCTTTCTTT. Translation gives CASSNTTGDGEAFF.

This clonotype was counted many times. The chain uses TRBV10-3 and TRBJ1-3; D is ambiguous. CDR1 is ENHRY, CDR2 SYGVKD, per germline. V was trimmed by 2 bases and J by 0 bases, leaving 5 bases between them. This CDR3 has 14 amino acids. The CDR3 here is CAISEAFSGNTIYF. The CDR3 DNA reads TGTGCCATCAGTGAGGCCTTCTCTGGAAACACCATATATTTT.

This clonotype has only a few counts. The chain couples TRBV6-2 or TRBV6-3 to TRBJ1-2, with D possibly TRBD1 on 6 matching bases. The CDR3 covers 14 residues. V lost 6 bases and J 5 bases, leaving 16 bases between the germline ends. The germline V gene encodes CDR1 MNHEY and CDR2 SVGEGT. CDR3 DNA: TGTGCCAGCAGACCGACGGGGGCTGGATATGGCTACACCTTC. Translating it yields CASRPTGAGYGYTF.

The sample holds a few counts of this clonotype. The gene calls are TRBV10-2 and TRBJ2-3; 8 positions agree with TRBD2. V dropped 8 bases and J dropped 5; count of bases not matched to a gene: 9. The CDR3 length is 14 residues. CDR1 and CDR2 (germline): WSHSY, SAAADI. CDR3 protein: CASRQAGGLDTQYF. CDR3 nucleotides: TGCGCCAGCCGACAGGCGGGGGGTTTAGATACGCAGTATTTT.

This clonotype showed up just a few times. The rearrangement joins TRBV5-1 to TRBJ2-2; 8 bases agree with TRBD2. The V segment lost 3 bases and the J segment 5 bases; nucleotides outside the gene matches: 9. Germline CDR1 reads SGHRS; CDR2 reads YFSETQ. The CDR3 covers 16 residues. The CDR3 DNA is TGCGCCAGCAGCTCGACGGGAGGGTTAGGAACCGGGGAGCTGTTTTTT. This encodes CASSSTGGLGTGELFF. The full variable domain, with the rest looked up from reference TRBV5-1 and TRBJ2-2, is KAGVTQTPRYLIKTRGQQVTLSCSPISGHRSVSWYQQTPGQGLQFLFEYFSETQRNKGNFPGRFSGRQFSNSRSEMNVSTLELGDSALYLCASSSTGGLGTGELFFGEGSRLTVL.

This clonotype was found a few times. The chain couples TRBV3-1 to TRBJ2-1; 12 positions match TRBD2. Germline V gives CDR1 LGHDT, CDR2 YNNKEL (reference sequence). After removal of 4 bases from V and 9 bases from J, the junction contained 7 bases not matched to a gene. The CDR3 is 15 residues long. The CDR3 reads CASSLPSGGAGEQFF. CDR3 bases: TGTGCCAGCAGCCTCCCTAGCGGGGGGGCCGGTGAGCAGTTCTTC.

The J gene is TRBJ2-3, the V gene TRBV12-3 or TRBV12-4; 7 bases match TRBD1. The J segment lost 2 bases and the V segment lost 5 bases, leaving 7 bases of the junction unmatched. The length of the CDR3 is 15 residues. This CDR3 is CASSLTGTATDTQYF. DNA for the CDR3: TGTGCCAGCAGTCTGACCGGGACAGCCACAGATACGCAGTATTTT.

This clonotype was seen repeatedly, ten times or more. V is TRBV27 and J is TRBJ2-1, with D perhaps matching TRBD1 (6 bases). Trimming shortened V by 0 bases and J by 7 bases, and 16 bases separated the two germline ends. CDR1 is MNHEY and CDR2 is SMNVEV in the germline V gene (reference sequence). The CDR3 totals 16 residues. The CDR3 loop is CASSLSLDRDLNEQFF. The CDR3 bases are TGTGCCAGCAGTTTATCGTTGGACAGAGACCTGAATGAGCAGTTCTTC.

The CDR3, as DNA: TGTGCCAGCAGCCGCCAGACATTGAACACTGAAGCTTTCTTT. This gives the protein CASSRQTLNTEAFF. This chain uses TRBV7-2 with TRBJ1-1; D unresolved. The CDR3 spans 14 residues. The V end lost 5 bases, the J end lost 0 bases, and 10 bases lay between the germline ends. Germline V gene data show CDR1 as SGHTA and CDR2 as FQGNSA.